The sequence of this T cell receptor (beta chain) was determined in a study of T cell repertoires in cytomegalovirus infection. Study-level background: TCR beta signatures that were public indicated CMV infection and matching HLA type. Notes on the study in general: Cumulative public TCR beta family frequency identified carriers of CMV plus the relevant HLA. CMV-specific TCR beta clonotypes restricted by HLA-C dominated the ex vivo response.

Via MiXCR, TCRdb re-called the reads, giving one row per CDR3 protein. The data hold roughly 300,000 distinct CDR3 sequences, with about 23% observed a single time. As for this clonotype: Its antigen remains unknown.

Trimming stripped 7 bases from V and 9 bases from J, with 19 bases between. The CDR3 extends over 13 amino acids. The sequenced sample consisted of PBMCs. V gene TRBV12-3 or TRBV12-4 combines with J gene TRBJ2-7; the D gene is possibly TRBD2 (5 bases). This sequence was found in a human donor in good health (CMV status not recorded). Some clones in this sample may be carry-over from other donors' samples. CDR3 sequence: CASMLSKVGGQYF. DNA for the CDR3: TGTGCCAGCATGTTGTCTAAGGTTGGAGGGCAGTACTTC.